The 30 T cell receptor beta chains below all came from one sample that was sequenced in a study of early T cells in non-severe SARS-CoV-2 infection. TCRdb independently ran MiXCR on the 5' RACE reads; one entry per CDR3 protein. Of 50,000 to 80,000 distinct CDR3 sequences listed, 7% to 10% were seen once; the top ten hold over 10%. This specimen consisted of whole blood, obtained at baseline. The source of these receptors is an adult who was a healthcare worker with PCR-confirmed SARS-CoV-2 infection or an uninfected control (not recorded which).

The chain links TRBV18 to TRBJ1-1, with 9 bases that match TRBD1. Trimming removed 4 bases from V and 5 bases from J; junction bases left unmatched: 11. The CDR3 contains 16 residues. The germline gives CDR1 KGHSH, CDR2 LQKENI. Written as DNA, the CDR3 is TGTGCCAGCTCACTCGACCAACAGGGGGCGGGGACTGAAGCTTTCTTT. Encoded protein: CASSLDQQGAGTEAFF.

This clonotype was recorded many times. The chain joins TRBV7-3 to TRBJ2-3; TRBD1 or TRBD2 may be the D gene (5 bases each). The germline gives CDR1 SGHTA, CDR2 FQGTGA. The CDR3 contains 15 residues. V lost 4 bases and J 2 bases, leaving 13 bases between the germline ends. CDR3 residues: CASSSGRGPTDTQYF. CDR3 coding DNA: TGTGCCAGCAGCTCGGGACGCGGGCCCACAGATACGCAGTATTTT.

This clonotype was recorded many times. The genes are TRBV5-1 and TRBJ2-5; a possible D gene is TRBD2 (5 bases). The CDR3 loop spans 13 amino acids. V was trimmed by 2 bases and J by 4 bases, leaving 9 bases between them. Per germline, CDR1 SGHRS and CDR2 YFSETQ. CDR3 sequence reads: CASSFTRSETQYF. In nucleotides, the CDR3 is TGCGCCAGCAGCTTCACTAGATCAGAGACCCAGTACTTC. The full variable domain, its missing parts supplied by reference TRBV5-1 and TRBJ2-5, is KAGVTQTPRYLIKTRGQQVTLSCSPISGHRSVSWYQQTPGQGLQFLFEYFSETQRNKGNFPGRFSGRQFSNSRSEMNVSTLELGDSALYLCASSFTRSETQYFGPGTRLLVL.

The gene calls are TRBV11-2 and TRBJ2-5; no reliable D call. The CDR3 totals 15 residues. The ends were cut back, 5 bases at V and 2 bases at J, with 15 bases in the middle. Germline V CDR1 and CDR2: SGHAT, FQNNGV. The CDR3 protein is CASSRTPGPQETQYF. The CDR3 bases are TGTGCCAGCAGCCGGACCCCCGGCCCTCAAGAGACCCAGTACTTC.

This clonotype was detected a few times. The CDR3 protein is CASSLLGRGSTDTQYF. CDR3 bases: TGTGCCAGCAGCTTACTGGGGCGGGGAAGCACAGATACGCAGTATTTT. The rearrangement joins TRBV7-3 to TRBJ2-3, with D tentatively TRBD2 (6 bases). Germline V gene lookup returns CDR1 SGHTA and CDR2 FQGTGA. This CDR3 has 16 residues. V dropped 2 bases and J dropped 0 bases, with 12 bases sitting between them.

As DNA, the CDR3 is TGTGCCAGCAGCCCCCAGGGTTCCTACAATGAGCAGTTCTTC. This codes for CASSPQGSYNEQFF. The chain employs TRBV7-2 and TRBJ2-1, with D possibly TRBD1 on 5 matching bases. V was trimmed by 5 bases and J by 1 base, leaving 9 bases between them. The germline V gene has CDR1 SGHTA and CDR2 FQGNSA. The CDR3 spans 14 residues.

This clonotype was seen repeatedly, ten times or more. The gene calls are TRBV20-1 and TRBJ2-7; the match to TRBD1 covers 9 bases. This CDR3 is 14 amino acids long. From germline, CDR1 is DFQATT and CDR2 SNEGSKA (reference sequence). This CDR3 is CSPGGGTGRNEQYF. In DNA form, the CDR3 reads TGCAGCCCAGGGGGGGGGACAGGGAGGAACGAGCAGTACTTC.

This clonotype was picked up a small number of times. This sequence joins TRBV7-8 and TRBJ2-7; D not resolved. This CDR3 has 15 residues. Trimming pared 0 bases from V and 6 bases from J, leaving 15 bases between. The V gene's germline CDR1 is SGHVS and CDR2 FQNEAQ. The CDR3 spells CASSLARELSAEQYF. The CDR3, as DNA: TGTGCCAGCAGCTTAGCGCGCGAGCTTTCTGCCGAGCAGTACTTC.

The chain is built from TRBV11-3 and TRBJ2-2; D uncertain. The CDR3 spans 13 residues. CDR1 is SGHNT, CDR2 YENEEA, per germline. Trimming removed 5 bases at V and 8 bases at J, with 12 bases between. CDR3: CASSPTGRGELFF. CDR3 coding DNA: TGTGCCAGCAGCCCCACGGGTCGGGGGGAGCTGTTTTTT. The variable domain in full, with the rest retrieved from reference TRBV11-3 and TRBJ2-2, is EAGVVQSPRYKIIEKKQPVAFWCNPISGHNTLYWYLQNLGQGPELLIRYENEEAVDDSQLPKDRFSAERLKGVDSTLKIQPAELGDSAVYLCASSPTGRGELFFGEGSRLTVL.

This clonotype was seen more than once but under ten times. The CDR3 DNA follows: TGCAGTGCTAGAGGCGGGAGTAGGGAGACCCAGTACTTC. Residues: CSARGGSRETQYF. The chain carries TRBV20-1 and TRBJ2-5; 7 bases line up with TRBD2. Germline CDR1 and CDR2: DFQATT and SNEGSKA (reference sequence). This CDR3 is 13 amino acids long. Trimming at V came to 1 base and at J to 5 bases, leaving 4 bases not matched to a gene.

This clonotype was seen more than once but under ten times. The chain recombines TRBV18 with TRBJ2-1; TRBD2 matches at 8 bases. The V gene's germline CDR1 is KGHSH and CDR2 LQKENI. V shed 6 bases, J shed 7 bases, and the junction held 11 bases outside the gene matches. The CDR3 extends over 15 amino acids. For the CDR3, the DNA is TGTGCCAGCTCGGTGCCCGGGACTAGTAGGAATGAGCAGTTCTTC. Protein product: CASSVPGTSRNEQFF.

This rearrangement joins TRBV7-9 to TRBJ1-1; D is unresolved. V gave up 5 bases and J gave up 6 bases, with 13 bases separating them. Germline CDR1 SEHNR, CDR2 FQNEAQ (reference sequence). This CDR3 region has 13 residues. The CDR3 bases are TGTGCCAGCAGCCCAGGCGAGGGAGCTGAAGCTTTCTTT. It codes for CASSPGEGAEAFF.

There are a few counts of this clonotype. The rearrangement joins TRBV6-5 to TRBJ2-1, with 9 bases matching TRBD1. In germline, CDR1 is MNHEY, CDR2 SVGAGI. J lost 4 bases, V lost 6 bases, and 16 bases had no gene match. The CDR3 loop spans 18 amino acids. As DNA, the CDR3 is TGTGCCAGCAGCCCCGGGACAGGGTTCGTCGGTAGTTACAATGAGCAGTTCTTC. Its protein product is CASSPGTGFVGSYNEQFF.

This rearrangement joins TRBV6-2 or TRBV6-3 to TRBJ2-3, with a weak D call TRBD2 (6 bases). V dropped 6 bases and J dropped 2 bases, with 18 bases sitting between them. The CDR3 contains 16 residues. Germline values: CDR1 MNHEY, CDR2 SVGEGT. This CDR3 reads CASSYRSGGVTDTQYF. Here the CDR3 DNA reads TGTGCCAGCAGCTACCGATCCGGGGGAGTCACAGATACGCAGTATTTT.

The V call is TRBV7-9, the J call TRBJ2-5; 8 bases are a match to TRBD2. Looked up from germline, CDR1 is SEHNR and CDR2 is FQNEAQ (reference sequence). The trim removed 5 bases at V and 7 bases at J, leaving 9 bases unmatched. The CDR3 is 14 residues long. Written as DNA, the CDR3 is TGTGCCAGCAGCATACTGGGACTAGAAGGGACCCAGTACTTC. It encodes CASSILGLEGTQYF.

In this sample, this clonotype turned up many times. The chain couples TRBV19 to TRBJ2-7, with D perhaps matching TRBD1 or TRBD2 (5 bases each). CDR1 is LNHDA and CDR2 is SQIVND in the germline V gene (reference sequence). The CDR3 extends over 12 amino acids. V was clipped by 9 bases and J by 0 bases, with 9 bases between them. The CDR3, as DNA: TGTGCCAGCCCGGGACGCTCCTACGAGCAGTACTTC. It translates to CASPGRSYEQYF.

This clonotype was seen repeatedly, ten times or more. The chain is built from TRBV20-1 and TRBJ2-3, with D unresolved. V shed 0 bases and J shed 3 bases, with 7 bases lying between them. The CDR3 has 13 residues. Germline V gene lookup returns CDR1 DFQATT and CDR2 SNEGSKA (reference sequence). CDR3 sequence reads: CSARDLVTDTQYF. CDR3 nucleotide sequence: TGCAGTGCTAGAGATCTCGTAACAGATACGCAGTATTTT.

This clonotype was recorded a few times. The chain combines TRBV4-2 with TRBJ2-7; D gene unclear. V was cut by 1 base and J by 6 bases, with 16 bases left in between. The CDR3 spans 15 residues. Germline CDR1 is LGHNA and CDR2 is YNFKEQ. The CDR3 is CASSQGNGFQGEQYF. CDR3 DNA: TGTGCCAGCAGCCAAGGGAATGGATTCCAAGGCGAGCAGTACTTC.

As for this clonotype: A much larger clone differs by one base, so this may be a read error. The chain uses TRBV4-1 and TRBJ2-2, with 10 bases matching TRBD1. CDR3 length: 15 amino acids. CDR1 and CDR2 (germline): MGHRA, YSYEKL. The CDR3 DNA sequence: TGCGCCGGCAGCCGCGGGGGACAGGGGACCGGGGAGCTGTTTTTT. This sequence encodes CAGSRGGQGTGELFF.

This clonotype was recorded at least ten times. V is TRBV7-2 and J is TRBJ1-2; no clear D. Trimming cost V 4 bases and J 8 bases, with 11 bases left between them. Looked up from germline, CDR1 is SGHTA and CDR2 is FQGNSA. The CDR3 loop spans 12 amino acids. CDR3 residues: CASSWEREGYTF. The CDR3 DNA sequence: TGTGCCAGCAGCTGGGAGAGGGAGGGCTACACCTTC.

Many counts were recorded for this clonotype. This chain uses TRBV6-6 with TRBJ1-2, with 7 bases fitting TRBD1. CDR1 MNHNY and CDR2 SVGAGI come from the germline V gene (reference sequence). J gave up 1 base and V 7 bases, and 6 bases lay outside the gene matches. The CDR3 length is 14 residues. CDR3 region: CASNEGAGNYGYTF. DNA of the CDR3: TGTGCCAGCAATGAGGGGGCGGGTAACTATGGCTACACCTTC.

This clonotype was observed many times. The chain joins TRBV3-1 to TRBJ1-5, with D unresolved. The CDR3 has 14 amino acids. Germline CDR1 LGHDT, CDR2 YNNKEL (reference sequence). The ends were cut back, 4 bases at V and 0 bases at J, with 7 bases in the middle. The CDR3 protein is CASSPGSSNQPQHF. CDR3 bases: TGTGCCAGCAGCCCGGGGTCTAGCAATCAGCCCCAGCATTTT.

This clonotype showed up just a few times. This chain connects TRBV19 to TRBJ1-1, with 7 nucleotides matching TRBD1. The CDR3 runs to 16 residues. The germline V gene encodes CDR1 LNHDA and CDR2 SQIVND (reference sequence). The ends lost 10 bases at V and 1 base at J; junction bases unmatched: 15. CDR3 amino acids: CATLPGRGPRNTEAFF. The CDR3 DNA sequence: TGTGCCACTCTCCCAGGAAGGGGGCCTAGGAACACTGAAGCTTTCTTT.

This clonotype turned up a few times. The chain employs TRBV7-3 and TRBJ1-3, with 8 bases that match TRBD1. V lost 5 bases, J lost 8 bases, and 5 bases stayed unmatched. The CDR3 is 13 residues long. The germline V gene encodes CDR1 SGHTA and CDR2 FQGTGA. CDR3 in amino acids: CASSAGQGDTIYF. For the CDR3, the DNA is TGTGCCAGCAGCGCCGGACAGGGAGACACCATATATTTT.

Here the CDR3 reads CASSWRGDNEQFF. The CDR3 coding sequence is TGTGCCAGCAGTTGGAGAGGTGACAATGAGCAGTTCTTC. This chain links TRBV6-2 or TRBV6-3 with TRBJ2-1; D is unresolved. Germline CDR1 MNHEY, CDR2 SVGEGT. V lost 4 bases, J lost 5 bases, and 9 bases lay in between. The CDR3 is 13 residues long.

This clonotype came up a few times. The genes are TRBV6-5 and TRBJ2-7; 10 nucleotides agree with TRBD1. The length of the CDR3 is 16 residues. Germline V gives CDR1 MNHEY, CDR2 SVGAGI. V dropped 6 bases and J dropped 6; count of bases not matched to a gene: 14. The CDR3 DNA sequence: TGTGCCAGCAGCGCCTCCCCGGGACAGGGGTGGCTCGAGCAGTACTTC. Its protein is CASSASPGQGWLEQYF.

CDR3 nucleotides: TGTGCCAGCAGCCCGCGGGACCGGAGGCCTCAAGAGACCCAGTACTTC. Protein sequence: CASSPRDRRPQETQYF. The chain recombines TRBV9 with TRBJ2-5, with TRBD2 as a possible D gene (6 bases). In germline, CDR1 is SGDLS, CDR2 YYNGEE. The V end was cut by 4 bases, the J end by 2 bases, with 18 bases between. The CDR3 spans 16 residues.

This chain's CDR3 is CASSVEGTGLAGPSLETQYF. As DNA, the CDR3 is TGTGCCAGCAGCGTAGAGGGCACGGGACTAGCGGGACCAAGTCTAGAGACCCAGTACTTC. V usage is TRBV9 and J usage is TRBJ2-5, with 13 bases aligning to TRBD2. Germline CDR1 and CDR2: SGDLS and YYNGEE. Trimming at V came to 0 bases and at J to 4 bases, leaving 15 bases not matched to a gene. This CDR3 region has 20 residues.

This clonotype appeared many times. V usage is TRBV7-9 and J usage is TRBJ1-2; D is uncertain. The CDR3 is made up of 14 amino acids. Trimming pared 4 bases from V and 4 bases from J, leaving 13 bases between. Germline V gene sequence: CDR1 SEHNR, CDR2 FQNEAQ (reference sequence). CDR3 loop: CASSSHVEAYGYTF. The CDR3 region has the DNA TGTGCCAGCAGCTCTCATGTCGAGGCCTATGGCTACACCTTC.

As for this clonotype: At one end the junction does not follow the germline gene, possibly because of a read error. The genes are TRBV6-2 or TRBV6-3 and TRBJ2-6; D is possibly TRBD1 (6 bases). CDR3 length: 15 amino acids. Germline CDR1 MNHEY, CDR2 SVGEGT. The CDR3 here is CACSYRASGANVLTF. As DNA, the CDR3 is TGTGCCTGCAGTTACAGGGCCTCTGGGGCCAACGTCCTGACTTTC.